Reported below is one T cell receptor beta chain. This clonotype has only a few counts. The clone's antigen remains unknown. No base qualities exist here, and no much larger clone lies one base off it. The intended sense of this specimen's time point label: newly diagnosed GD, antithyroid drugs for less than 3 months. For both TCR sequencing and RNA sequencing, RNA was extracted from PBMCs in TRIzol. The diagnosis of Graves' disease followed American Thyroid Association guidelines. Recruitment of patients was carried out at an endocrinology department in Xi'an, China. From each patient, 7.5 to 10 milliliters of peripheral blood was collected into an EDTA anticoagulant tube. PBMCs were isolated by Ficoll Paque Plus density gradient separation without further T cell sorting. An Agilent 2100 Bioanalyzer and agarose gel were used to check RNA quality, and a NanoDrop 2000 was used to measure RNA concentration.

The sample belongs to a study of regulatory T cells in long-lasting Graves disease listed by TCRdb under 2021. The study in broad terms: Patients with newly diagnosed Graves' disease had been on antithyroid drugs for under 3 months. This study used TCR sequencing and RNA sequencing of peripheral blood to compare persistent Graves' disease patients against newly diagnosed Graves' disease patients. The study took place in China and was registered as a clinical trial. TCR sequencing covered around 13 persistent and 20 newly diagnosed Graves' disease patients, 33 samples in total. The paper as a whole reports these results and caveats: Patients with persistent disease shared more public clonotypes (around 2,500) than newly diagnosed patients did (approximately 1,000). Compared with newly diagnosed patients, patients with persistent Graves' disease had lower TCR Shannon entropy and fewer highly expanded clones, which suggests clonal expansion. Persistent disease showed preferential use of TRBV28, TRBJ1-2 and TRBJ2-5, whereas newly diagnosed disease favored TRBV20-1 and TRBJ2-1. The small sample size was acknowledged by the authors as a limitation that may reduce accuracy. Because the primary lesion, thyroid tissue, could not be accessed, the study looked at peripheral blood alone. Only the TCR beta chain was sequenced and analyzed.

Trimming leaves V shorter by 7 bases and J shorter by 3 bases, with the junction holding 6 bases beyond the gene matches. The CDR3 runs 13 amino acids, cysteine and phenylalanine included. Here the CDR3 DNA is all that survives: 39 bases in frame from base 1. CDR1 and CDR2 (SEHNR, FQNEAQ) derive from the germline V gene (reference sequence). Libraries came from multiplex PCR. Sequencing took place on an Illumina HiSeq 4000. TCR beta libraries were built with iRepertoire HTBI primers and Arm-PCR amplification of CDR3 regions. PCR products were gel purified before sequencing. Per the original workflow: Across samples, 55 to 80 TRBV and roughly 15 TRBJ segments were identified and used for gene usage analysis of CDR3 amino acid clonotypes. COPE and FqMerger were used to merge filtered high-quality paired reads into contigs. BLAST was used to align contigs to IMGT TRBV, TRBD and TRBJ reference genes, with CDR3 defined following IMGT. Highly expanded clones were defined as clonotypes with a frequency above 0.1%. Shannon entropy served as the measure of repertoire diversity, while the Gini coefficient captured V-J evenness. A clonotype found in more than one individual was treated as public. The public reads were reanalyzed by TCRdb: fastp trimming at Q25, MiXCR alignment, in-frame beta chains only. One record per CDR3 amino acid sequence lists the most common genes and DNA. These V and J calls rely on TCRdb rather than the paper's analysis. In this sample the table shows some 500,000 distinct CDR3 sequences, 13% of which occur a single time. Roughly a tenth of the sample comes from the top ten.

The same specimen was also included in a second study, on T cells in Graves' hyperthyroidism and ophthalmopathy. As that second study puts it: Stable Graves' hyperthyroidism was defined as no progression to ophthalmopathy during 18 months of follow-up. Hyperthyroidism patients were newly diagnosed, had a disease duration of under 2 months, and were aged 18 to 65 years. Any patient with an uncontrolled infection, another autoimmune disease, pregnancy or lactation was excluded. Clinical symptoms, serum thyroxine and TRAb, thyroid ultrasound, and orbital computed tomography formed the basis for the diagnoses. A first-round RT-PCR of the TCR CDR3 used the HTBI primer set with the Qiagen OneStep RT-PCR kit. Most expanded thyroid clonotypes (frequency above 0.001) were also found in blood, which suggests that blood repertoires may mirror thyroid immune responses. A model built on a 13 V-J signature distinguished ophthalmopathy from stable hyperthyroidism, reaching over 85% sensitivity and around 82% specificity in cross-validation and 80%/75% in testing. In validation, the model predicted progression to ophthalmopathy with over 65% sensitivity and less than 80% specificity, a median of roughly seven months before onset. TCR V-J signatures able to tell the groups apart were searched for in a discovery cohort of 90 to 100 patients, of whom over 40 had Graves' ophthalmopathy and 55 to 60 had stable Graves' hyperthyroidism. An independent validation cohort of around 19 hyperthyroidism patients and approximately 17 patients who later progressed to ophthalmopathy tested prospective prediction of ophthalmopathy. The 85 to 100 discovery patients were divided at random into training and test sets in a 7:3 ratio. In several Graves' hyperthyroidism patients, the study also compared T-cell repertoires from thyroid tissue with T-cell repertoires from blood. After blood sampling, hyperthyroidism patients were treated with methimazole at a starting dose of 30 mg daily, and ophthalmopathy patients were treated with high-dose intravenous methylprednisolone. The libraries were constructed in a second round of multiplex PCR and then size-selected and purified. Libraries were sequenced paired-end with 100 bp reads on an Illumina HiSeq2000. SOAPnuke was used to process the raw data, with reads discarded if the reads contained adapters or uncalled bases, had a mean Phred below 15, or lacked an exact constant-primer or identifier match. High-quality paired reads were merged with COPE v1.2.5, and unique nucleotide sequences were defined as clonotypes. Clonotypes were aligned to IMGT TRBV, TRBD and TRBJ reference segments using MiTCR v1.1. The analysis was restricted to V-J combinations with a frequency above 0.0001, which together covered 99.2% of the repertoires. The TCS score was defined as F50 (clonal expansion) divided by E x V (chaos), with BLOSUM62-based TCRdist calculated between CDR3 peptides within each V-J. Welch's t-statistics and random forest reduced 450 to 600 V-J features to 10 to 15, which were used in a naive Bayes classifier (R e1071). No statistical method was used to set the sample size in advance, and investigators knew the group allocation. The paper describes TCR Vbeta CDR3 sequencing of 120 to 150 peripheral blood samples, made up of fewer than 50 ophthalmopathy patients, more than 70 hyperthyroidism patients and roughly 17 progressor patients.

The sample consisted of peripheral blood mononuclear cells (PBMCs), taken at new diagnosis, from a patient treated with antithyroid drugs. The TCR comes from a young man with Graves disease. Donor details come from another sample of the same person, matched by shared clones. Recombination joined TRBV7-9 with TRBJ2-7; TRBD1 fits 7 bases in the junction. The sequenced DNA: TGTGCCAGCAACTTTCAGGGGGACTACGAGCAGTACTTC. It translates as CASNFQGDYEQYF. With the portions outside the CDR3 filled from the reference TRBV7-9 and TRBJ2-7 genes, the complete variable region becomes DTGVSQNPRHKITKRGQNVTFRCDPISEHNRLYWYRQTLGQGPEFLTYFQNEAQLEKSRLLSDRFSAERPKGSFSTLEIQRTEQGDSAMYLCASNFQGDYEQYFGPGTRLTVT.